The 32 T cell receptor beta chains below all came from one sample that was sequenced in a study of blood T cell repertoires in COVID-19. This table comes from immunoSEQ multiplex PCR, and its TCRdb copy is limited to in-frame clones, with some not included. Here the sample spans tens of thousands of clones, roughly 80% being singletons. The sequenced sample was peripheral blood. The receptors originated from a human donor in a cohort sampled during active COVID-19.

On this clone itself: Other DNA sequences in this sample translate to the same CDR3. The V call is TRBV3-1 (or the pseudogene TRBV3-2), the J call TRBJ2-5; D remains unclear. Germline V gene data show CDR1 as LGHDT and CDR2 as YNNKEL (reference sequence). The V end lost 1 base, the J end lost 5 bases, and 5 bases lay between the germline ends. This CDR3 is 12 amino acids long. The CDR3 bases are TGTGCCAGCAGCCAAGTTTCGGAGACCCAGTACTTC. It yields the protein CASSQVSETQYF.

The chain links TRBV5-1 to TRBJ1-1; 7 bases are shared with TRBD1. Trimming at V came to 1 base and at J to 2 bases, leaving 5 bases not matched to a gene. This CDR3 is built from 15 residues. Germline V CDR1 and CDR2: SGHRS, YFSETQ. For the CDR3, the DNA is TGCGCCAGCAGCTTGTGGTCAGGGGGAAACACTGAAGCTTTCTTT. Translating gives CASSLWSGGNTEAFF.

The V call is TRBV3-1 (or the pseudogene TRBV3-2), the J call TRBJ1-3; possibly TRBD1 for D (5 bases). The V gene lost 1 base and the J gene lost 2 bases, with 9 bases spanning the gap. Germline values: CDR1 LGHDT, CDR2 YNNKEL (reference sequence). The CDR3 extends over 15 amino acids. Here the CDR3 reads CASSQGPGTGNTIYF. The CDR3 bases are TGTGCCAGCAGCCAAGGGCCAGGGACTGGAAACACCATATATTTT.

The chain combines TRBV27 with TRBJ1-2, with D possibly TRBD1 on 6 matching bases. This CDR3 is 15 amino acids long. The germline V and J ends were trimmed by 4 bases and 4 bases, with 16 bases remaining between them. Germline values: CDR1 MNHEY, CDR2 SMNVEV (reference sequence). CDR3 DNA: TGTGCCAGCAGTTCTCCATTCCAGGGGTTCTATGGCTACACCTTC. Translated: CASSSPFQGFYGYTF.

This clone was recorded once. This chain connects TRBV28 to TRBJ2-1, with D possibly TRBD2 on 6 matching bases. Trimming removed 5 bases at V and 2 bases at J, with 16 bases between. CDR3 size: 16 residues. Germline V gene data show CDR1 as MDHEN and CDR2 as SYDVKM. This chain's CDR3 is CASSPPGKRAYNEQFF. The CDR3 region has the DNA TGTGCCAGCAGTCCCCCTGGGAAGCGGGCCTACAATGAGCAGTTCTTC.

The chain uses TRBV6-6 and TRBJ2-1, with TRBD2 identical over 7 bases. CDR1 is MNHNY and CDR2 is SVGAGI in the germline V gene (reference sequence). The ends lost 2 bases at V and 0 bases at J; junction bases unmatched: 4. The CDR3 has 16 residues. CDR3 DNA sequence: TGTGCCAGCAGTTACGGGGGGGTGGGCTCCTACAATGAGCAGTTCTTC. Protein product: CASSYGGVGSYNEQFF.

V gene TRBV19 combines with J gene TRBJ2-2; TRBD1 agrees at 7 bases. V was pared by 5 bases and J by 7 bases, with 10 bases of the junction left unmatched. CDR1 and CDR2 from the germline V gene are LNHDA and SQIVND (reference sequence). The CDR3 runs to 15 residues. The CDR3 region has the DNA TGTGCCAGTAGTGCACGACAGGGTAGCCGCGGGGAGCTGTTTTTT. Translated: CASSARQGSRGELFF.

The J gene is TRBJ2-7, the V gene TRBV15; TRBD1 matches at 8 bases. Trimming took 3 bases from V and 3 from J; bases not matched to a gene: 1. Germline CDR1 reads LNHNV; CDR2 reads YYDKDF (reference sequence). The CDR3 extends over 13 amino acids. CDR3 DNA sequence: TGTGCCACCAGCAGCGGACAGGGCTACGAGCAGTACTTC. As protein: CATSSGQGYEQYF.

CDR3 sequence reads: CASSTGDSGNTIYF. The CDR3 nucleotides are TGTGCCAGTTCTACAGGGGATTCTGGAAACACCATATATTTT. This rearrangement joins TRBV19 to TRBJ1-3, with 7 bases matching TRBD1. The CDR3 is 14 amino acids. The germline CDR1 and CDR2 sequences are LNHDA and SQIVND (reference sequence). Trimming took 8 bases from V and 1 from J; bases not matched to a gene: 5.

This chain links TRBV20-1 with TRBJ2-3, with 8 positions matching TRBD2. From germline, CDR1 is DFQATT and CDR2 SNEGSKA (reference sequence). The CDR3 extends over 16 amino acids. V dropped 3 bases and J dropped 5; count of bases not matched to a gene: 13. DNA for the CDR3: TGCAGTGCTAGTCGCACTAGCGGCGTAAAGGGAGATACGCAGTATTTT. This gives the protein CSASRTSGVKGDTQYF.

For the CDR3, the DNA is TGTGCCAGCAGTCCGACAGGGATCAACACAGATACGCAGTATTTT. Protein product: CASSPTGINTDTQYF. The V gene is TRBV6-5, the J gene TRBJ2-3, with 7 bases lining up with TRBD1. In germline, CDR1 is MNHEY, CDR2 SVGAGI. This CDR3 region has 15 residues. V gave up 5 bases and J gave up 2 bases; unmatched junction bases: 7.

V is TRBV19 and J is TRBJ2-3; TRBD2 matches 11 bases. CDR1 is LNHDA and CDR2 is SQIVND in the germline V gene (reference sequence). V shed 6 bases, J shed 0 bases, and the junction held 8 bases outside the gene matches. This CDR3 has 17 residues. The CDR3 spells CASSELAGVGSTDTQYF. The CDR3, as DNA: TGTGCCAGTAGCGAACTAGCGGGAGTGGGAAGCACAGATACGCAGTATTTT.

The J gene is TRBJ2-1, the V gene TRBV9; tentatively, D is TRBD2 (5 bases). The CDR3 consists of 15 residues. Deletions cut 3 bases from V and 6 bases from J, with 16 bases between. Germline CDR1 is SGDLS and CDR2 is YYNGEE. The CDR3 sequence is CASSGGSEGFNEQFF. CDR3 nucleotides: TGTGCCAGCAGCGGCGGGTCAGAGGGTTTCAATGAGCAGTTCTTC.

This chain joins TRBV6-1 and TRBJ1-1; TRBD1 matches at 10 bases. The CDR3 runs 15 residues. CDR1 MNHNS and CDR2 SASEGT come from the germline V gene. Trimming at V came to 2 bases and at J to 6 bases, leaving 6 bases not matched to a gene. This chain's CDR3 is CASSEPDRGRAEAFF. The CDR3 region has the DNA TGTGCCAGCAGTGAACCCGACAGGGGGCGCGCTGAAGCTTTCTTT.

This sequence joins TRBV28 and TRBJ2-7, with 7 bases fitting TRBD1. Trimming at V came to 4 bases and at J to 12 bases, leaving 12 bases not matched to a gene. CDR3 length equals 13 residues. Germline values: CDR1 MDHEN, CDR2 SYDVKM. CDR3 nucleotides: TGTGCCAGCAGTTCCCCGGGGACAGCCCTGGTGTACTTC. It encodes CASSSPGTALVYF.

The rearrangement uses TRBV7-8 and TRBJ2-5, with TRBD2 identical over 7 bases. CDR3 length: 14 residues. V was clipped by 1 base and J by 5 bases; unmatched bases: 4. Looked up from germline, CDR1 is SGHVS and CDR2 is FQNEAQ. The CDR3 nucleotides read TGTGCCAGCAGCTTAGTCGGGGGGAGGGAGACCCAGTACTTC. The encoded protein is CASSLVGGRETQYF.

Many counts were recorded for this clone. The chain employs TRBV6-5 and TRBJ1-3; D not resolved. The germline V gene has CDR1 MNHEY and CDR2 SVGAGI. Trimming pared 7 bases from V and 0 bases from J, leaving 4 bases between. The CDR3 sequence is 12 residues long. CDR3 residues: CASTSSGNTIYF. CDR3 DNA sequence: TGTGCCAGCACGAGCTCTGGAAACACCATATATTTT.

V and J are TRBV4-2 and TRBJ2-2, with 14 bases lining up with TRBD2. V shed 8 bases and J 5 bases; nucleotides not matched to a gene: 4. Germline V gene lookup returns CDR1 LGHNA and CDR2 YNFKEQ. This CDR3 has 15 residues. The CDR3 DNA follows: TGTGCCAGCGGACTAGCGGGAGGAAGAACCGGGGAGCTGTTTTTT. Its protein product is CASGLAGGRTGELFF.

V usage is TRBV7-8 and J usage is TRBJ2-5, with TRBD2 matching 8 bases. Trimming removed 1 base from V and 4 bases from J; junction bases left unmatched: 11. Germline V gene lookup returns CDR1 SGHVS and CDR2 FQNEAQ. The CDR3 length is 17 residues. CDR3 region: CASSLVGAGGILETQYF. Written as DNA, the CDR3 is TGTGCCAGCAGCTTAGTGGGGGCGGGGGGCATTTTAGAGACCCAGTACTTC.

This sequence joins TRBV5-8 and TRBJ2-7; 9 bases match TRBD1. Germline V CDR1 and CDR2: SGHTS, YDEGEE. CDR3 length equals 16 residues. V lost 9 bases to trimming and J lost 3 bases; unmatched junction nucleotides: 16. CDR3 amino acids: CAIGTGKDLAVYEQYF. As DNA, the CDR3 is TGTGCCATTGGGACAGGGAAGGATCTTGCGGTCTACGAGCAGTACTTC.

This chain uses TRBV3-1 (or the pseudogene TRBV3-2) with TRBJ2-5; D not certain. Trimming removed 4 bases from V and 2 bases from J, with 20 bases in between. Germline CDR1 LGHDT, CDR2 YNNKEL (reference sequence). CDR3 length: 17 amino acids. CDR3 region: CASSPQSRGVGQETQYF. In DNA form, the CDR3 reads TGTGCCAGCAGCCCCCAGAGTCGCGGAGTAGGACAAGAGACCCAGTACTTC.

This clone showed up just once. The chain combines TRBV5-1 with TRBJ1-6; no firm D call. V lost 5 bases and J 4 bases, leaving 7 bases between the germline ends. Germline lookup yields CDR1 SGHRS and CDR2 YFSETQ. CDR3 length: 13 residues. The CDR3 bases are TGCGCCAGCAGTGAGATGTATAATTCACCCCTCCACTTT. Its protein is CASSEMYNSPLHF.

The chain recombines TRBV7-2 with TRBJ2-5; D is uncertain. Per the germline V gene, CDR1 is SGHTA and CDR2 is FQGNSA. The germline V and J ends were trimmed by 5 bases and 4 bases, with 11 bases remaining between them. This CDR3 is 13 amino acids long. The CDR3 DNA follows: TGTGCCAGCAGCATGCGATCCGGAGAGACCCAGTACTTC. It is translated as CASSMRSGETQYF. The entire variable domain, with the rest obtained from reference TRBV7-2 and TRBJ2-5, is as follows: GAGVSQSPSNKVTEKGKDVELRCDPISGHTALYWYRQSLGQGLEFLIYFQGNSAPDKSGLPSDRFSAERTGGSVSTLTIQRTQQEDSAVYLCASSMRSGETQYFGPGTRLLVL.

The CDR3 here is CASSSSDSRQETQYF. CDR3 nucleotides: TGTGCCAGCAGCTCCTCGGACAGTCGACAGGAGACCCAGTACTTC. This chain uses TRBV4-2 with TRBJ2-5, with D perhaps TRBD1 (6 bases). The CDR3 has 15 residues. Germline values: CDR1 LGHNA, CDR2 YNFKEQ. With 5 bases removed from V and 5 bases from J, the gap between germline ends came to 18 bases.

This chain links TRBV28 with TRBJ2-5; 7 nucleotides line up with TRBD2. Germline V CDR1 and CDR2: MDHEN, SYDVKM. Trimming took 5 bases from V and 4 from J; bases not matched to a gene: 13. The CDR3 is 16 residues long. CDR3 nucleotide sequence: TGTGCCAGCAGTCCCCCTAGCGGAGGTGGGGGAGAGACCCAGTACTTC. It yields the protein CASSPPSGGGGETQYF.

The chain uses TRBV6-5 and TRBJ1-1; TRBD1 aligns across 7 bases. CDR3 size: 14 residues. J was trimmed by 1 base and V by 7 bases; bases with no gene match: 6. In germline, CDR1 is MNHEY, CDR2 SVGAGI. CDR3 DNA sequence: TGTGCCAGCACAGGGGGGATACGGAACACTGAAGCTTTCTTT. The encoded protein is CASTGGIRNTEAFF.

The V and J genes are TRBV5-6 and TRBJ2-7; TRBD1 matches at 10 bases. CDR3 size: 16 residues. The germline gives CDR1 SGHDT, CDR2 YYEEEE. J lost 3 bases, V lost 0 bases, and 6 bases had no gene match. Written as DNA, the CDR3 is TGTGCCAGCAGCTTGGCCTTAGGGACAGGGGTCTACGAGCAGTACTTC. It codes for CASSLALGTGVYEQYF.

The V gene is TRBV6-5, the J gene TRBJ1-6; D not resolved. Trimming stripped 8 bases from V and 6 bases from J, with 14 bases between. This CDR3 region has 14 residues. Germline CDR1 is MNHEY and CDR2 is SVGAGI. The CDR3: CASRSSGSNSPLHF. The CDR3 DNA follows: TGTGCCAGCCGTTCTTCGGGGAGTAATTCACCCCTCCACTTT.

This clone was counted once. V is TRBV3-1 (or the pseudogene TRBV3-2) and J is TRBJ2-5; 7 bases agree with TRBD1. Germline CDR1 and CDR2: LGHDT and YNNKEL (reference sequence). The trim removed 4 bases at V and 1 base at J, leaving 6 bases unmatched. The CDR3 covers 15 residues. The CDR3 is CASSLQRDSQETQYF. The CDR3 DNA is TGTGCCAGCAGCCTTCAACGGGACAGCCAAGAGACCCAGTACTTC.

This rearrangement joins TRBV5-4 to TRBJ2-7, with D maybe TRBD1 (5 bases). Per the germline V gene, CDR1 is SGHNT and CDR2 is YYREEE (reference sequence). The CDR3 loop spans 15 amino acids. V was pared by 0 bases and J by 0 bases, with 10 bases between. CDR3 DNA: TGTGCCAGCAGCTTGGGTGGGGCAAGCTCCTACGAGCAGTACTTC. Its translation is CASSLGGASSYEQYF.

The chain uses TRBV7-9 and TRBJ2-3, with D hard to call. Germline assignment: CDR1 SEHNR and CDR2 FQNEAQ (reference sequence). CDR3 length: 14 amino acids. V was shortened by 1 base and J by 3 bases, with 8 bases between the two germline ends. The CDR3 DNA is TGTGCCAGCAGCTTAGGAGAGGTGACAGATACGCAGTATTTT. This translates into CASSLGEVTDTQYF.

The chain joins TRBV19 to TRBJ2-5; D remains unclear. The CDR3 contains 13 residues. Germline lookup yields CDR1 LNHDA and CDR2 SQIVND (reference sequence). V was pared by 5 bases and J by 5 bases, with 12 bases between. In DNA form, the CDR3 reads TGTGCCAGTAGTGTCCAAAAGAGGGAGACCCAGTACTTC. It is translated as CASSVQKRETQYF.